These 6 T cell receptor beta chains were all obtained from the same sample, sequenced in a study of CD8+ T cells in alopecia areata (dated by TCRdb to 2016 to 2019). Library preparation was by the immunoSEQ multiplex PCR assay. For TCR sequencing, RNA was extracted from every sample and reverse transcribed into cDNA to serve as template. This is the immuneACCESS table as TCRdb keeps it, with only in-frame sequences that have V and J called. A part of the clones is gone; compared with another copy, unresolved V genes explain less than half, and the rest is unexplained. The sample records about 220,000 clones, about 50% of which are singletons. Approximately 1.4% of the sample goes to the ten largest clones. Explained via the paper, the time point label denotes: roughly 27 days on oral tofacitinib. The treatment or condition label, as the study defines it: oral pan-JAK inhibitor, 5-10 mg twice daily.

Source: CD4+ T cells sorted from blood, taken at week 4, from a patient treated with tofacitinib. Receptors originate from a human donor with alopecia areata.

V gene TRBV5-1 combines with J gene TRBJ2-1; the match to TRBD1 covers 10 bases. The V segment lost 3 bases and the J segment 2 bases; nucleotides outside the gene matches: 5. This CDR3 spans 16 amino acids. Germline loops: CDR1 SGHRS, CDR2 YFSETQ. The CDR3: CASSSATGGAYNEQFF. The CDR3 bases are TGCGCCAGCAGCTCAGCGACAGGGGGCGCCTACAATGAGCAGTTCTTC.

In its sample, this clone was seen a few times. The chain combines TRBV4-3 with TRBJ2-3; D call uncertain. Between the trimmed V and J ends, which lost 0 bases and 4 bases, there was a span of 5 bases. The germline V gene has CDR1 LGHNA and CDR2 YSLEER. This CDR3 spans 13 amino acids. The CDR3 reads CASSQDWADTQYF. CDR3 nucleotides: TGCGCCAGCAGCCAAGATTGGGCAGATACGCAGTATTTT.

This clone was seen more than once but under ten times. The chain recombines TRBV27 with TRBJ1-1; 8 bases match TRBD1. The V segment lost 6 bases and the J segment 4 bases; nucleotides outside the gene matches: 7. The CDR3 spans 14 residues. CDR1 MNHEY and CDR2 SMNVEV come from the germline V gene (reference sequence). The CDR3 protein is CASRKQGGLTEAFF. CDR3 coding DNA: TGTGCCAGCAGAAAACAGGGGGGCCTCACTGAAGCTTTCTTT.

This rearrangement joins TRBV19 to TRBJ1-2; 9 bases fit TRBD1. Germline values: CDR1 LNHDA, CDR2 SQIVND (reference sequence). The CDR3 is 15 amino acids. The V and J ends lost 4 bases and 5 bases, in that order; junction bases with no gene match: 8. The chain's CDR3 is CASSNTGGRWYGYTF. The CDR3 coding sequence is TGTGCCAGTAGTAACACAGGGGGCAGATGGTATGGCTACACCTTC.

The chain carries TRBV25-1 and TRBJ2-7, with D possibly being TRBD1 or TRBD2 (7 bases each). CDR1 and CDR2 from the germline V gene are MGHDK and SYGVNS. The length of the CDR3 is 15 residues. Trimming cost V 4 bases and J 3 bases, with 16 bases left between them. The CDR3 nucleotides are TGTGCCAGCAGTGTAGGTCAGGGGGGGGACTACGAGCAGTACTTC. This translates into CASSVGQGGDYEQYF.

This clone was counted a few times. This sample includes further DNA sequences coding for the same CDR3. This chain connects TRBV9 to TRBJ2-3, with 8 bases fitting TRBD2. V shed 2 bases and J 2 bases; nucleotides not matched to a gene: 4. Germline loops: CDR1 SGDLS, CDR2 YYNGEE. This CDR3 comprises 15 residues. The DNA for the CDR3 is TGTGCCAGCAGCGTCGGTAGCGGGGTCACAGATACGCAGTATTTT. This encodes CASSVGSGVTDTQYF.